This T cell receptor beta chain stems from a study of blood T cell repertoires in COVID-19. Study-wide context: Spain, Italy and the United States supplied samples that represented acute and convalescent COVID-19.

Original handling: Amplification of reference gene primers was used by the study to estimate nucleated cell counts. The data were produced by immunoSEQ multiplex PCR, yet TCRdb's version contains in-frame clones alone and is incomplete. The D gene and trimming were derived from the DNA, and the V and J assignments and clone size from that table. The sample records tens of thousands of clones, 80% to 85% being singletons. Trimming took 3 bases from V and 3 from J, leaving 14 bases between them. Germline CDR1 LNHDA, CDR2 SQIVND (reference sequence). The CDR3 covers 15 residues. Sequencing input: peripheral blood. The chain has TRBV19 and TRBJ2-5; D might be TRBD1 (5 bases). The TCR comes from a man aged 55-75 years with COVID-19, enrolled during active disease. CDR3 coding DNA: TGTGCCAGTAGTATTATTTTGGCAGGGAAAGAGACCCAGTACTTC. Translated, it gives CASSIILAGKETQYF.